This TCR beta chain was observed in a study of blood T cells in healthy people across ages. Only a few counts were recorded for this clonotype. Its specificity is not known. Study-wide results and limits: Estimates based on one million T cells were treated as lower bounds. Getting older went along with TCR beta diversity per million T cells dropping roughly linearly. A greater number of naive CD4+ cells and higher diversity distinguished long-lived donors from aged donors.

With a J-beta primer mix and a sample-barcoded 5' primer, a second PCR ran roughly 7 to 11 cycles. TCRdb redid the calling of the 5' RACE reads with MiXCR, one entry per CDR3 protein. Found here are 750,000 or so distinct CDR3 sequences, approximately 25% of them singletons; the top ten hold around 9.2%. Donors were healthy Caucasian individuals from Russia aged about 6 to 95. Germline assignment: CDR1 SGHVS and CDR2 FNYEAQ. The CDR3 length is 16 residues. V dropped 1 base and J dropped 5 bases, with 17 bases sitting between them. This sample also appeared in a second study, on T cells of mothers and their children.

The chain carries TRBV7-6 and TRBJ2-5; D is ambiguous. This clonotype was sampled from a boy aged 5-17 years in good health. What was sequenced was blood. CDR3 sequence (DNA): TGTGCCAGCAGCTTAGTGGCCGGACCCTACGGGGAGACCCAGTACTTC. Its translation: CASSLVAGPYGETQYF.